Listed below are T cell receptor beta chains from one sample, sequenced in a study of human T cells and chemical hapten exposure. A single record per CDR3 protein comes from TCRdb applying MiXCR to the RACE reads. The data hold some 93,000 distinct CDR3 sequences, with about 8.6% observed a single time. The specimen was whole blood. Receptors originate from a female donor in good health. Some clones in this sample may be carry-over from other donors' samples. The CDR3 runs from the conserved cysteine through the conserved F or W. Each record gives: J gene, clone size, V gene, D gene, CDR3 DNA, CDR3 protein. The D gene is left open where the match is weak. Part of the rows lack a size; the others show once, few, many or a class for expanded clones.

J: TRBJ1-5; size: many; V: TRBV7-6; D: -; DNA: TGTGCCAGCAGCTTAGAGTCTCTGGGTAAGCCCCAGCATTTT; CDR3: CASSLESLGKPQHF
J: TRBJ2-1; size: -; V: TRBV20-1; D: -; DNA: TGCAGTGCTAGGGGGGAGGAGGCCTACAATGAGCAGTTCTTC; CDR3: CSARGEEAYNEQFF
J: TRBJ2-1; size: many; V: TRBV10-2; D: -; DNA: TGCGCCAGCAAAACGGACAGCTACAATGAGCAGTTCTTC; CDR3: CASKTDSYNEQFF
J: TRBJ1-1; size: few; V: TRBV10-2; D: -; DNA: TGCGCCAGCAGTGAGTGGTCAAGTGAAGCTTTCTTT; CDR3: CASSEWSSEAFF
J: TRBJ1-1; size: -; V: TRBV30; D: -; DNA: TGTGCCTGGAGTGGCTACACTGAAGCTTTCTTT; CDR3: CAWSGYTEAFF
J: TRBJ1-3; size: -; V: TRBV6-7; D: -; DNA: TGTGCCAGAAAGGTGGAGGACCTCCACTCTGGAAACACCATATATTTT; CDR3: CARKVEDLHSGNTIYF
J: TRBJ2-6; size: few; V: TRBV4-3; D: -; DNA: TGCGCCAGCAGCCCGAGGACCGGCTCTGGGGCCAACGTCCTGACTTTC; CDR3: CASSPRTGSGANVLTF
J: TRBJ1-5; size: -; V: TRBV28; D: -; DNA: TGTGCCAGCAGAACCCGAGCCCGTGGACGGTATAGCAATCAGCCCCAGCATTTT; CDR3: CASRTRARGRYSNQPQHF
J: TRBJ2-7; size: few; V: TRBV7-2; D: TRBD1; DNA: TGTGCCAGCAGCTCAACAGGGGGCGCTTCCTACGAGCAGTACTTC; CDR3: CASSSTGGASYEQYF
J: TRBJ2-5; size: few; V: TRBV7-9; D: -; DNA: TGTGCCAGCAGCCGCTACTCCGGCGGGCCGCAAGAGACCCAGTACTTC; CDR3: CASSRYSGGPQETQYF
J: TRBJ1-1; size: few; V: TRBV15; D: TRBD1; DNA: TGTGCCACCAGCAAAGTACAGGGGAATGCTTTCTTT; CDR3: CATSKVQGNAFF
J: TRBJ2-3; size: -; V: TRBV7-2; D: -; DNA: TGTGCCAGCAGCCCCTCCCCCACGACAGATACGCAGTATTTT; CDR3: CASSPSPTTDTQYF
J: TRBJ1-5; size: -; V: TRBV3-1; D: -; DNA: TGTGCCAGCAGCCAAGGAGGGGGGAGGAATCAGCCCCAGCATTTT; CDR3: CASSQGGGRNQPQHF
J: TRBJ1-1; size: few; V: TRBV3-1; D: -; DNA: TGTGCCAGCAGCCCAATCTCGAAGAGCGAAGCTTTCTTT; CDR3: CASSPISKSEAFF
J: TRBJ1-1; size: -; V: TRBV28; D: -; DNA: TGTGCCAGCAGTCCAATGACAGGTCGAGAGAACACTGAAGCTTTCTTT; CDR3: CASSPMTGRENTEAFF
J: TRBJ2-7; size: few; V: TRBV24-1; D: -; DNA: TGTGCCACCAGCCAGGGGTCCTACGAGCAGTACTTC; CDR3: CATSQGSYEQYF
J: TRBJ2-1; size: -; V: TRBV27; D: TRBD1; DNA: TGTGCCAGCACCGACAGGGCCCCCTACAATGAGCAGTTCTTC; CDR3: CASTDRAPYNEQFF
J: TRBJ2-1; size: many; V: TRBV2; D: -; DNA: TGTGCCAGCAGTGGGGGGAGTAAGGGCCTCCCCTTCTTC; CDR3: CASSGGSKGLPFF
J: TRBJ2-3; size: many; V: TRBV6-4; D: -; DNA: TGTGCCAGCAGTGAAAGGGGCACAGATACGCAGTATTTT; CDR3: CASSERGTDTQYF
J: TRBJ2-7; size: many; V: TRBV2; D: TRBD2; DNA: TGTGCCAGCAGGGATAGCGGGCCCACCTACGAGCAGTACTTC; CDR3: CASRDSGPTYEQYF
J: TRBJ2-1; size: -; V: TRBV5-1; D: -; DNA: TGCGCCAGTCAGGACTATAGCGGGACAGTATCCTACAATGAGCAGTTCTTC; CDR3: CASQDYSGTVSYNEQFF
J: TRBJ2-7; size: -; V: TRBV4-1; D: -; DNA: TGCGCCAGCAGCCACGAAGGGTACTACGAGCAGTACTTC; CDR3: CASSHEGYYEQYF
J: TRBJ2-7; size: -; V: TRBV12-3/TRBV12-4; D: TRBD2; DNA: TGTGCCAGCAGTTTTGGTAGCGGGACCCCCTACGAGCAGTACTTC; CDR3: CASSFGSGTPYEQYF
J: TRBJ2-3; size: -; V: TRBV27; D: TRBD1; DNA: TGTGCCAGCTGGGACAGGGCCGCAGATACGCAGTATTTT; CDR3: CASWDRAADTQYF
J: TRBJ2-3; size: -; V: TRBV5-6; D: TRBD2; DNA: TGTGCCAGCAGCTGGGGAGCGGGACGCCACACAGATACGCAGTATTTT; CDR3: CASSWGAGRHTDTQYF
J: TRBJ1-2; size: -; V: TRBV28; D: -; DNA: TGTGCCAGCAGCACGCCCCTATGGGGCTACACCTTC; CDR3: CASSTPLWGYTF
J: TRBJ2-3; size: few; V: TRBV20-1; D: TRBD1; DNA: TGCAGTGCAACCGGGACAGGGAGCACAGATACGCAGTATTTT; CDR3: CSATGTGSTDTQYF
J: TRBJ2-3; size: once; V: TRBV30; D: -; DNA: TGTGCCTGGAGGATAGGGGGAGGTTTAGTAACGACAGATACGCAGTATTTT; CDR3: CAWRIGGGLVTTDTQYF
J: TRBJ2-1; size: -; V: TRBV6-1; D: TRBD1; DNA: TGTGCCAGCAGTGGGGTGACAGGGGGCTTGTACAATGAGCAGTTCTTC; CDR3: CASSGVTGGLYNEQFF
J: TRBJ2-3; size: -; V: TRBV5-6; D: -; DNA: TGTGCCAGCAGCTTGGTCCAGGTCGCTAGCACAGATACGCAGTATTTT; CDR3: CASSLVQVASTDTQYF
J: TRBJ1-5; size: -; V: TRBV6-2/TRBV6-3; D: -; DNA: TGTGCCAGCAGTCAACGTTCGCGGACCGTGGATCAGCCCCAGCATTTT; CDR3: CASSQRSRTVDQPQHF
J: TRBJ2-3; size: many; V: TRBV29-1; D: TRBD2; DNA: TGCAGCTTCTCCATAGCGGGAGTTAGCACAGATACGCAGTATTTT; CDR3: CSFSIAGVSTDTQYF
J: TRBJ1-5; size: many; V: TRBV28; D: -; DNA: TGTGCCAGCAGTTTAGGCGGAGTCAGCCATAGCAATCAGCCCCAGCATTTT; CDR3: CASSLGGVSHSNQPQHF
J: TRBJ2-1; size: -; V: TRBV11-2; D: -; DNA: TGTGCCAGCAGCCCCCAGTACAATGAGCAGTTCTTC; CDR3: CASSPQYNEQFF
J: TRBJ1-1; size: few; V: TRBV5-4; D: -; DNA: TGTGCCAGCAGCATTTCCCGGAATACTGAAGCTTTCTTT; CDR3: CASSISRNTEAFF
J: TRBJ1-1; size: many; V: TRBV7-9; D: TRBD1; DNA: TGTGCCAGCAGCTGGACAGGGGTTAACACTGAAGCTTTCTTT; CDR3: CASSWTGVNTEAFF
J: TRBJ2-3; size: many; V: TRBV13; D: TRBD2; DNA: TGTGCCAGCAGCCAAAGCGGGAGGGGCACAGATACGCAGTATTTT; CDR3: CASSQSGRGTDTQYF
J: TRBJ2-3; size: -; V: TRBV6-4; D: -; DNA: TGTGCCAGCAGTAAGGAGACCACAGATACGCAGTATTTT; CDR3: CASSKETTDTQYF
J: TRBJ1-1; size: few; V: TRBV2; D: TRBD1; DNA: TGTGCCAGCAGAGGGACAGATGAGAACACTGAAGCTTTCTTT; CDR3: CASRGTDENTEAFF
J: TRBJ1-1; size: many; V: TRBV7-2; D: -; DNA: TGTGCCAGCAGGTCTAGGGTTGGGGAAGGAGCTTTCTTT; CDR3: CASRSRVGEGAFF
J: TRBJ2-2; size: few; V: TRBV19; D: TRBD2; DNA: TGTGCCAGTAGTATTCGATCCCGACTAGCGGGAGAGTACACCGGGGAGCTGTTTTTT; CDR3: CASSIRSRLAGEYTGELFF
J: TRBJ2-5; size: many; V: TRBV20-1; D: -; DNA: TGCAGTGCTAGTAGCGCAGGGAGAGAGACCCAGTACTTC; CDR3: CSASSAGRETQYF
J: TRBJ2-7; size: -; V: TRBV7-2; D: -; DNA: TGTGCCAGCAGCTTAGCGCCTTGGCGCGGACGTGTTGGGTCCTACGAGCAGTACTTC; CDR3: CASSLAPWRGRVGSYEQYF
J: TRBJ2-1; size: -; V: TRBV7-9; D: TRBD1; DNA: TGTGCCAGCAGCCCAAAACAGGGGGCCAATGAGCAGTTCTTC; CDR3: CASSPKQGANEQFF
J: TRBJ2-7; size: many; V: TRBV6-2/TRBV6-3; D: -; DNA: TGTGCCAGCAGCTACCCCAGGGAGCTAATCACCTACGAGCAGTACTTC; CDR3: CASSYPRELITYEQYF
J: TRBJ2-4; size: -; V: TRBV5-4; D: TRBD2; DNA: TGTGCCAGCAGCGCGACTAGCGAGTCAAACATTCAGTACTTC; CDR3: CASSATSESNIQYF
J: TRBJ2-6; size: few; V: TRBV28; D: -; DNA: TGTGCCAGCAGTTCCCCACTATTAGCGGACTCTGGGGCCAACGTCCTGACTTTC; CDR3: CASSSPLLADSGANVLTF
J: TRBJ2-1; size: few; V: TRBV6-2/TRBV6-3; D: TRBD2; DNA: TGTGCCAGCCTCGGACTAGCGGGCCCTAGCTCCTACAATGAGCAGTTCTTC; CDR3: CASLGLAGPSSYNEQFF
J: TRBJ2-3; size: many; V: TRBV29-1; D: -; DNA: TGCAGCGTCGCGGACTCGGCGGCCACAGATACGCAGTATTTT; CDR3: CSVADSAATDTQYF
J: TRBJ2-1; size: -; V: TRBV4-2; D: TRBD2; DNA: TGTGCCAGCAGCCAAGTGGGTAGCGGGAGGGAAGGTGAGCAGTTCTTC; CDR3: CASSQVGSGREGEQFF